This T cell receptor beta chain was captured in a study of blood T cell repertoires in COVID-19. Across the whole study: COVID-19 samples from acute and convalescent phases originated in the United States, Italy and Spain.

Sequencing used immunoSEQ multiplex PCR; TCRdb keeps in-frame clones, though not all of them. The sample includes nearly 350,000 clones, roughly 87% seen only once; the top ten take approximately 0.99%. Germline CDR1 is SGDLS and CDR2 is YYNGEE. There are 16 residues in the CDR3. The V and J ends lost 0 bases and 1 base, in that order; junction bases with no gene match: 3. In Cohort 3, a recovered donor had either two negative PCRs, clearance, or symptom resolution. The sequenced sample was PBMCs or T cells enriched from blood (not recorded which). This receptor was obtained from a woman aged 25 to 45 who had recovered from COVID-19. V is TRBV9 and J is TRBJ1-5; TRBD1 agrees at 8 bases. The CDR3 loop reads CASSVGTGWSNQPQHF. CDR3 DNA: TGTGCCAGCAGCGTAGGGACAGGGTGGAGCAATCAGCCCCAGCATTTT. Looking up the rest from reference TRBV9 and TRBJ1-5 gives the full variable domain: DSGVTQTPKHLITATGQRVTLRCSPRSGDLSVYWYQQSLDQGLQFLIQYYNGEERAKGNILERFSAQQFPDLHSELNLSSLELGDSALYFCASSVGTGWSNQPQHFGDGTRLSIL.